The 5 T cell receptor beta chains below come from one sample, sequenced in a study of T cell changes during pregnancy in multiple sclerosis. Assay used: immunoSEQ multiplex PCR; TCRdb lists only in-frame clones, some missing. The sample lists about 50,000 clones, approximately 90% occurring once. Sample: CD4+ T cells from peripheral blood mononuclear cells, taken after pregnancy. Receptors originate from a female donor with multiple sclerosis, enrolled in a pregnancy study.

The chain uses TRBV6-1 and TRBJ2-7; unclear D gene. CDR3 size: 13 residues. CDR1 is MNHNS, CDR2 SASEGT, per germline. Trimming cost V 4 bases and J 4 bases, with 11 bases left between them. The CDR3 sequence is CASSVGLIYEQYF. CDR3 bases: TGTGCCAGCAGTGTGGGCCTCATATACGAGCAGTACTTC.

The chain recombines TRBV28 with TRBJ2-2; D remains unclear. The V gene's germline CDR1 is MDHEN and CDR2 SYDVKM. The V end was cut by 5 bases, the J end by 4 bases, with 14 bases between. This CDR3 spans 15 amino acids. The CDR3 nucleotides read TGTGCCAGCAGTGAGGAATGGCGAAGCACCGGGGAGCTGTTTTTT. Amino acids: CASSEEWRSTGELFF.

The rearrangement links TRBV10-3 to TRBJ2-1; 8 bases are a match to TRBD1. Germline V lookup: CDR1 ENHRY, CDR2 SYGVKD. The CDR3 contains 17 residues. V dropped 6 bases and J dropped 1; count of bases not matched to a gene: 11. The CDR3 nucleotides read TGTGCCATCAGCCGACCTTTTGGACAGGGATCCTACAATGAGCAGTTCTTC. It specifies CAISRPFGQGSYNEQFF.

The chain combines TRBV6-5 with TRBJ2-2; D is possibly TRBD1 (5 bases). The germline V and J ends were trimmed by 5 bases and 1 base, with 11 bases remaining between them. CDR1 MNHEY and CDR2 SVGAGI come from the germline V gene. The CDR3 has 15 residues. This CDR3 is CASSQDRGNTGELFF. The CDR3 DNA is TGTGCCAGCAGTCAAGACAGAGGGAACACCGGGGAGCTGTTTTTT.

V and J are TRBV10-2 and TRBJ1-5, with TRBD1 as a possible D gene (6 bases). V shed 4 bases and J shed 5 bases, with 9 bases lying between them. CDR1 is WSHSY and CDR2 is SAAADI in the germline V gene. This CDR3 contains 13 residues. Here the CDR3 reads CASSVTGDQPQHF. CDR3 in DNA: TGCGCCAGCAGTGTGACAGGAGATCAGCCCCAGCATTTT.